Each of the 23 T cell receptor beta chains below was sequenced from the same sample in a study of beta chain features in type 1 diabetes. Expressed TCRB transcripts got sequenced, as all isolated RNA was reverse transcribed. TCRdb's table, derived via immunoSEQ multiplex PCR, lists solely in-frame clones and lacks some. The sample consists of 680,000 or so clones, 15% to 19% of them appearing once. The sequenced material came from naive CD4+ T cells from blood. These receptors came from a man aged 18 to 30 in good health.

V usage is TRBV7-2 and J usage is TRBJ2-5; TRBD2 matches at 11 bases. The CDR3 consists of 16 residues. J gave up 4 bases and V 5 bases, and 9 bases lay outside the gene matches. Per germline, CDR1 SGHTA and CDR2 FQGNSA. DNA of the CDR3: TGTGCCAGCAGCATTAGATCGCTAGCGGGGGGAGAGACCCAGTACTTC. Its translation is CASSIRSLAGGETQYF.

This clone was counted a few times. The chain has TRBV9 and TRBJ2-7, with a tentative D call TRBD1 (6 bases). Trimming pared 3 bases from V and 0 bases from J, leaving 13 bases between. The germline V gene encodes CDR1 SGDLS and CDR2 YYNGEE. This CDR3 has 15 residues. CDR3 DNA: TGTGCCAGCAGCGCGGGACACAGTATCTCCTACGAGCAGTACTTC. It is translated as CASSAGHSISYEQYF.

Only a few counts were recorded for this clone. DNA of the CDR3: TGTGCCAGCAGCCAAGCGTGGAGACAGCCCTCCTACGAGCAGTACTTC. Translating it yields CASSQAWRQPSYEQYF. The chain recombines TRBV4-2 with TRBJ2-7; D is perhaps TRBD1 (5 bases). Trimming pared 1 base from V and 0 bases from J, leaving 13 bases between. This CDR3 is 16 amino acids long. Germline CDR1 is LGHNA and CDR2 is YNFKEQ.

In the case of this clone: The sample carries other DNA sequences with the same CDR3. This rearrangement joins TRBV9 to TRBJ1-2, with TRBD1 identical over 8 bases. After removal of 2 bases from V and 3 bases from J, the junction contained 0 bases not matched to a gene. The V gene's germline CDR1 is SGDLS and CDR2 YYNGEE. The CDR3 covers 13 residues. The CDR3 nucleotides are TGTGCCAGCAGCGTGACAGGGGACTATGGCTACACCTTC. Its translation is CASSVTGDYGYTF.

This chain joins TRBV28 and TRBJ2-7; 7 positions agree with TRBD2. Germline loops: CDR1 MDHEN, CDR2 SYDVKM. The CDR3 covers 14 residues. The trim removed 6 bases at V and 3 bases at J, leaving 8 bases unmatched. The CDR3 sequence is CASSILASDYEQYF. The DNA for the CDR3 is TGTGCCAGCAGCATACTAGCGTCAGACTACGAGCAGTACTTC.

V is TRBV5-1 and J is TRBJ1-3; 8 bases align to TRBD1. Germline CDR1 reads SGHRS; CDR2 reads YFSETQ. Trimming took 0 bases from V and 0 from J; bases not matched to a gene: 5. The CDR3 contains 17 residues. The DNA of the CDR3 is TGCGCCAGCAGCTTGGGGACAGGGAAGTTCTCTGGAAACACCATATATTTT. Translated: CASSLGTGKFSGNTIYF.

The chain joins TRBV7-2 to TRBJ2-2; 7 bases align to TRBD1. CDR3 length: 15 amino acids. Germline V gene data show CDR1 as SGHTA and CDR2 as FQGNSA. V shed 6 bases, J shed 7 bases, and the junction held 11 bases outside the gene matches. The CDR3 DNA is TGTGCCAGCAGGTTTACAGGGGTCCGTCACGGGGAGCTGTTTTTT. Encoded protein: CASRFTGVRHGELFF.

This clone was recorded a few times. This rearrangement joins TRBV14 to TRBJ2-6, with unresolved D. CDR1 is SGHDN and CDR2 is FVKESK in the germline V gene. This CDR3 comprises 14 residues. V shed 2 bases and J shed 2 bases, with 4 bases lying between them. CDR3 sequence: CASSQTPGANVLTF. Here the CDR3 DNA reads TGTGCCAGCAGCCAAACCCCTGGGGCCAACGTCCTGACTTTC.

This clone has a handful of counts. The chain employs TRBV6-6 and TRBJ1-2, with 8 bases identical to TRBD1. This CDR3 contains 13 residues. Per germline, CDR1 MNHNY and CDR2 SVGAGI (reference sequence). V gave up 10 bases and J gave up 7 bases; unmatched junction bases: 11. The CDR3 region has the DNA TGTGCCATTTCGGACAGGGTAGGCGGTGGCTACACCTTC. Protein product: CAISDRVGGGYTF.

CDR3 DNA sequence: TGTGCCAGCAGCGCAGTACAGGGGAACTATGGCTACACCTTC. It is translated as CASSAVQGNYGYTF. The chain couples TRBV9 to TRBJ1-2; 7 nucleotides align to TRBD1. This CDR3 region has 14 residues. Germline V gene lookup returns CDR1 SGDLS and CDR2 YYNGEE. J lost 2 bases, V lost 3 bases, and 4 bases had no gene match.

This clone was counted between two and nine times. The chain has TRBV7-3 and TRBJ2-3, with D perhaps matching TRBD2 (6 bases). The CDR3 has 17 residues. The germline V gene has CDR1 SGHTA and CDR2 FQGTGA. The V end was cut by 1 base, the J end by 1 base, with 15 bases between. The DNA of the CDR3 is TGTGCCAGCAGCTTAAGCGTCAGGGCTAGCGGCACAGATACGCAGTATTTT. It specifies CASSLSVRASGTDTQYF.

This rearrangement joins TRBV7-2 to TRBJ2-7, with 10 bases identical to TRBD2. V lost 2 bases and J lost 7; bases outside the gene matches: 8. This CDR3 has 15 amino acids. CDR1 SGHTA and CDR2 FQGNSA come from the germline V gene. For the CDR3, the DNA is TGTGCCAGCAGCTTAACAGCGGGAGGGCCAAGGGAGCAGTACTTC. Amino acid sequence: CASSLTAGGPREQYF.

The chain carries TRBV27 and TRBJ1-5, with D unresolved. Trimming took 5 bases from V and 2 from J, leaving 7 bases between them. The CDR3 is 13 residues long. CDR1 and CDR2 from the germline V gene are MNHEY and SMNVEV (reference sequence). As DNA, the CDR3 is TGTGCCAGCAGTCCTATAGGCAATCAGCCCCAGCATTTT. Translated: CASSPIGNQPQHF.

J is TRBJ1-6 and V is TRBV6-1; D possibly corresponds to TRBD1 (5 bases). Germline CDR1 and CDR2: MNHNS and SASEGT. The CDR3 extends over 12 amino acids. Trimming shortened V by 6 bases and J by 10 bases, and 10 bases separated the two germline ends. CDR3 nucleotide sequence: TGTGCCAGCAGGGGGGGGAAATCACCCCTCCACTTT. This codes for CASRGGKSPLHF.

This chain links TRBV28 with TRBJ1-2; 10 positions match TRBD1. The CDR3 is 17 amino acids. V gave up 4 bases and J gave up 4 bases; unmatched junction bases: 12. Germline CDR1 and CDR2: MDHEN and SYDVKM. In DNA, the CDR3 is TGTGCCAGCAGTTCGAGTCCCGGGACAGGGGTGGGCTATGGCTACACCTTC. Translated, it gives CASSSSPGTGVGYGYTF.

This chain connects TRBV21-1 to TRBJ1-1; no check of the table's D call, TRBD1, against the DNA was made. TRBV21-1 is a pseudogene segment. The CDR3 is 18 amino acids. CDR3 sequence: CASSKVYRVHTSNTEAFF. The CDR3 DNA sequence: TGTGCCAGCAGCAAAGTATACAGGGTACACACCTCGAACACTGAAGCTTTCTTT.

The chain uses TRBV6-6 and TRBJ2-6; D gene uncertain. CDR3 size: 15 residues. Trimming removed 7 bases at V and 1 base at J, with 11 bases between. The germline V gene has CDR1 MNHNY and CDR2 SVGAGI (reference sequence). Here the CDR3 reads CASTSTPSGANVLTF. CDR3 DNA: TGTGCCAGCACCTCGACCCCATCTGGGGCCAACGTCCTGACTTTC.

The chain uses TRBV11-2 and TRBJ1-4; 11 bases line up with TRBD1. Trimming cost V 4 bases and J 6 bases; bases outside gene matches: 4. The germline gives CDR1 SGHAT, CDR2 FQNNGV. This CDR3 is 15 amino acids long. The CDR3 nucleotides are TGTGCCAGCAGCTACCGGACAGGGGGCGATGAAAAACTGTTTTTT. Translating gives CASSYRTGGDEKLFF.

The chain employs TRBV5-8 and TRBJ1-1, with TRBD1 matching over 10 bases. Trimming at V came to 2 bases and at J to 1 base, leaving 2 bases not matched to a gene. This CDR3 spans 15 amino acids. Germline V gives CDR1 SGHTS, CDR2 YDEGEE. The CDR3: CASSFWTGGNTEAFF. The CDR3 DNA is TGTGCCAGCAGCTTTTGGACAGGGGGGAACACTGAAGCTTTCTTT.

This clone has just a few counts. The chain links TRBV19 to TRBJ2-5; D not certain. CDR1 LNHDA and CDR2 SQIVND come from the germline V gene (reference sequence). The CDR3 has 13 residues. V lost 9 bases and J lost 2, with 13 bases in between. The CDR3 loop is CASSLGIQETQYF. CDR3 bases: TGTGCCAGCTCGCTAGGGATTCAAGAGACCCAGTACTTC. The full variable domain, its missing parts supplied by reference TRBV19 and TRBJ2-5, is DGGITQSPKYLFRKEGQNVTLSCEQNLNHDAMYWYRQDPGQGLRLIYYSQIVNDFQKGDIAEGYSVSREKKESFPLTVTSAQKNPTAFYLCASSLGIQETQYFGPGTRLLVL.

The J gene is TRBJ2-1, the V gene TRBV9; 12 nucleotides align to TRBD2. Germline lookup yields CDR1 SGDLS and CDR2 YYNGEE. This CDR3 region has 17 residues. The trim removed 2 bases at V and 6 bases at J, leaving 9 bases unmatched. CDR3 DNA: TGTGCCAGCAGCGTGTCTATACTAGCGGGGGGAGGCAATGAGCAGTTCTTC. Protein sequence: CASSVSILAGGGNEQFF.

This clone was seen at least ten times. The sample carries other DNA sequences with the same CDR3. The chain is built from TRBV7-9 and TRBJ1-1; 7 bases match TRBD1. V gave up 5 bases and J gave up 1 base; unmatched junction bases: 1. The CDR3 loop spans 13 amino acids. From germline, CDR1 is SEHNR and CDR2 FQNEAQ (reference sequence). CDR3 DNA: TGTGCCAGCAGCCGACAGGGGAACACTGAAGCTTTCTTT. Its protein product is CASSRQGNTEAFF.

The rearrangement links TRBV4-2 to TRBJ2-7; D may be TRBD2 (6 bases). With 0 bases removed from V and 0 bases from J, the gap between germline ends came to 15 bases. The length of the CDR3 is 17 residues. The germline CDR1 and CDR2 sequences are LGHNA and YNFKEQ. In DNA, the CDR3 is TGTGCCAGCAGCCAAGACGCGGGTCGGGGGAGCTCCTACGAGCAGTACTTC. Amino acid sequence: CASSQDAGRGSSYEQYF.